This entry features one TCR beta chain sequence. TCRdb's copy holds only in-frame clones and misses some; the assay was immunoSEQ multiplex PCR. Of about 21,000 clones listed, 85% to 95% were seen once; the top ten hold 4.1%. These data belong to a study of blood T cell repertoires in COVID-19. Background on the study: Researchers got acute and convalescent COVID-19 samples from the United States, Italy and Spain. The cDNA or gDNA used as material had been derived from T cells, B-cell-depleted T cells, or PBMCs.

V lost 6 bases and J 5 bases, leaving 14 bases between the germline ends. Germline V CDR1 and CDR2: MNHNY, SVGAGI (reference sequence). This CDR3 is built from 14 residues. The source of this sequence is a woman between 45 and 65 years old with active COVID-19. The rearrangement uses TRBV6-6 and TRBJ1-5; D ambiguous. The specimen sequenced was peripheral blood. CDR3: CASSHLRRDQPQHF. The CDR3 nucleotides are TGTGCCAGCAGCCACCTAAGGAGGGATCAGCCCCAGCATTTT.